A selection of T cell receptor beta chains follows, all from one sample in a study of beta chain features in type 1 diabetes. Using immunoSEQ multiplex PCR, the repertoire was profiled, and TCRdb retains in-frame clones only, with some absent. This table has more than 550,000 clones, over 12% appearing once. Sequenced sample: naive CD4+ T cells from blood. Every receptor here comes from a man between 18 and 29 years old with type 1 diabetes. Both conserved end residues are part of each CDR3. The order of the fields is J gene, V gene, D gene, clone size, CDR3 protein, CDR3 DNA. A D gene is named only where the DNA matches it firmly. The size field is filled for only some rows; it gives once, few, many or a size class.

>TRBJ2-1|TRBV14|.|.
CASSQFPQRTRGYNEQFF
TGTGCCAGCAGCCAATTCCCCCAACGGACCAGGGGCTACAATGAGCAGTTCTTC
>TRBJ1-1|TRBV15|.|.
CATTISGRMNTEAFF
TGTGCCACCACCATATCGGGCAGGATGAACACTGAAGCTTTCTTT
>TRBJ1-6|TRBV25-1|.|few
CASSELKNSPLHF
TGTGCCAGCAGTGAACTAAAGAATTCACCCCTCCACTTT
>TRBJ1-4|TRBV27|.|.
CASSLSSRGAGGNEKLFF
TGTGCCAGCAGTTTATCGTCCAGAGGGGCAGGCGGCAATGAAAAACTGTTTTTT
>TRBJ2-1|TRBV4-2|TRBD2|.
CASSQLAGDYNEQFF
TGTGCCAGCAGCCAGCTAGCGGGGGACTACAATGAGCAGTTCTTC
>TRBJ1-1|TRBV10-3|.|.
CAITQGRGVGTEAFF
TGTGCCATCACCCAGGGTCGGGGAGTTGGGACTGAAGCTTTCTTT
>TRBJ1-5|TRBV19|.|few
CASIPKGGPQPQHF
TGTGCCAGTATACCAAAGGGGGGGCCTCAGCCCCAGCATTTT
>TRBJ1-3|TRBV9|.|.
CASSVTSRDTIYF
TGTGCCAGCAGCGTAACCTCAAGGGACACCATATATTTT
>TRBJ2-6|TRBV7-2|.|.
CASSSISGANVLTF
TGTGCCAGCAGCTCCATCTCTGGGGCCAACGTCCTGACTTTC
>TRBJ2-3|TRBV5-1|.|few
CASSLDRGHSGTDTQYF
TGCGCCAGCAGCTTGGACCGGGGACATTCAGGCACAGATACGCAGTATTTT
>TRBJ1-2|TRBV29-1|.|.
CSVDLRGPSYGYTF
TGCAGCGTTGATCTGCGAGGCCCAAGCTATGGCTACACCTTC
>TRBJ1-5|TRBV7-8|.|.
CASSLVVAGQGQPQHF
TGTGCCAGCAGCTTAGTGGTTGCAGGGCAGGGGCAGCCCCAGCATTTT
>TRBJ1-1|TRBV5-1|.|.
CASSSVGGRWNTEAFF
TGCGCCAGCAGCTCCGTCGGGGGGCGTTGGAACACTGAAGCTTTCTTT
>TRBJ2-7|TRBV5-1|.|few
CASSMTGPNYEQYF
TGCGCCAGCAGCATGACAGGACCCAACTACGAGCAGTACTTC
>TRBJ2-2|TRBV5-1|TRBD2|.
CASSRDPAGGWAGELFF
TGCGCCAGCAGCCGGGACCCTGCGGGAGGATGGGCCGGGGAGCTGTTTTTT
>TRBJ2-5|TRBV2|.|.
CASSEDYKRTQYF
TGTGCCAGCAGTGAGGATTACAAGAGGACCCAGTACTTC
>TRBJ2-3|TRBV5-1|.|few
CASSLGGSTDTQYF
TGCGCCAGCAGCTTGGGAGGGAGTACGGATACGCAGTATTTT
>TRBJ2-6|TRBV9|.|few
CASSASAPNVLTF
TGTGCCAGCAGCGCTTCAGCACCCAACGTCCTGACTTTC
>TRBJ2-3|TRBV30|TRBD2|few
CAWSESRLAGPPDTQYF
TGTGCCTGGAGTGAATCAAGGCTAGCGGGGCCTCCCGATACGCAGTATTTT
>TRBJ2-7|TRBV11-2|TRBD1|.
CASSLGTGIHEQYF
TGTGCCAGCAGCTTAGGGACAGGGATCCACGAGCAGTACTTC
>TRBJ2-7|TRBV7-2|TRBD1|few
CASSPRTGVYEQYF
TGTGCCAGCAGCCCACGGACAGGGGTATACGAGCAGTACTTC
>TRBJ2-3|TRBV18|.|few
CASSQGVRDTQYF
TGTGCCAGCTCACAGGGGGTTAGAGATACGCAGTATTTT
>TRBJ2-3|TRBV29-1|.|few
CSVLTGGADTQYF
TGCAGCGTCCTGACTGGGGGAGCCGATACGCAGTATTTT
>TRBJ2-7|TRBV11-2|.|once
CASSLGLPQYF
TGTGCCAGCAGCCTAGGGCTTCCGCAATACTTC
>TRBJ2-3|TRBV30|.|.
CAWSVGGTASTDTQYF
TGTGCCTGGAGTGTGGGGGGGACAGCTAGCACAGATACGCAGTATTTT
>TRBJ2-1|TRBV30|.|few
CAWMVGVLDNEQFF
TGTGCCTGGATGGTGGGAGTTCTAGACAATGAGCAGTTCTTC
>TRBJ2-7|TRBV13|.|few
CASSLGTVSYEQYF
TGTGCCAGCAGCCTTGGGACGGTTTCCTACGAGCAGTACTTC
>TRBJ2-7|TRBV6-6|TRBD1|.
CASTKMGDRAYEQYF
TGTGCCAGCACCAAAATGGGGGACAGGGCCTACGAGCAGTACTTC
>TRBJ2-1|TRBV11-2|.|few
CASSLTSSYNEQFF
TGTGCCAGCAGCTTAACATCGAGCTACAATGAGCAGTTCTTC
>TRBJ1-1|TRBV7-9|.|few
CASSSGQKSAFF
TGTGCCAGCAGCTCAGGACAGAAATCGGCTTTCTTT
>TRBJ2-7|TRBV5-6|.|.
CASSLVGVPLREQYF
TGTGCCAGCAGCTTGGTGGGAGTTCCCCTCCGCGAGCAGTACTTC
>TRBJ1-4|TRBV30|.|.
CAWSPTNEKLFF
TGTGCCTGGAGCCCAACTAATGAAAAACTGTTTTTT
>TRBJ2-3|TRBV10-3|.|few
CAISDTSSTDTQYF
TGTGCCATCAGTGATACCTCAAGCACAGATACGCAGTATTTT
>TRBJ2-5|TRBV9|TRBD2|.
CASSVGLAGGIQETQYF
TGTGCCAGCAGCGTAGGGCTAGCGGGGGGTATTCAAGAGACCCAGTACTTC
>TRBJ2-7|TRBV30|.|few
CAWAWRYEQYF
TGTGCCTGGGCTTGGAGATACGAGCAGTACTTC
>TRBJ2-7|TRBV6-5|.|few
CASSYSFVPPGGQYF
TGTGCCAGCAGTTACTCGTTCGTCCCGCCAGGTGGGCAGTACTTC
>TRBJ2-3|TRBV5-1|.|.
CASSSTGQTTDTQYF
TGCGCCAGCAGCTCTACTGGACAGACCACAGATACGCAGTATTTT
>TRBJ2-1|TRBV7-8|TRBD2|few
CASSVSGGASYNEQFF
TGTGCCAGCAGCGTTAGCGGGGGGGCCTCCTACAATGAGCAGTTCTTC
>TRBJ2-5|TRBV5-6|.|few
CASSLGRETQYF
TGTGCCAGCAGCTTAGGCAGAGAGACCCAGTACTTC
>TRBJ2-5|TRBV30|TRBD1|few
CAWSLRQGIQETQYF
TGTGCCTGGAGCCTCCGACAGGGGATTCAAGAGACCCAGTACTTC
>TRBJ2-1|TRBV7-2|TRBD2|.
CASSRTSGLSSDEQFF
TGTGCCAGCAGCCGGACTAGCGGCCTCTCCAGCGATGAGCAGTTCTTC
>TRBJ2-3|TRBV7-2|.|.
CASSPRDTQYF
TGTGCCAGCAGCCCCCGAGATACGCAGTATTTT
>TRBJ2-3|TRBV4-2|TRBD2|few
CASSQDRASGLTDTQYF
TGTGCCAGCAGCCAAGATAGGGCTAGCGGGCTCACAGATACGCAGTATTTT
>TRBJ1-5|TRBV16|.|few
CASSFRKDVQPQHF
TGTGCCAGCAGTTTTAGAAAGGACGTTCAGCCCCAGCATTTT
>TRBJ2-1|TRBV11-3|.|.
CASSLAADYNEQFF
TGTGCCAGCAGCTTAGCGGCGGACTACAATGAGCAGTTCTTC
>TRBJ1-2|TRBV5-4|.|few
CASSGDRTALLNYGYTF
TGTGCCAGCAGCGGAGACCGGACAGCTTTATTGAACTATGGCTACACCTTC
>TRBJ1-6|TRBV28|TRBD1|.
CASSLGTGGGNSPLHF
TGTGCCAGCAGCCTCGGGACAGGGGGCGGTAATTCACCCCTCCACTTT
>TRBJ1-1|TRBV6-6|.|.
CASSGGGTEAFF
TGTGCCAGCTCAGGAGGGGGCACTGAAGCTTTCTTT
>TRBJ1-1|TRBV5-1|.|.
CASSLGGAIMNTEAFF
TGCGCCAGCAGCTTGGGAGGTGCGATTATGAACACTGAAGCTTTCTTT
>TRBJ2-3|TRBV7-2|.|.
CASSSQSRDTQYF
TGTGCCAGCAGCTCCCAGTCTAGAGATACGCAGTATTTT
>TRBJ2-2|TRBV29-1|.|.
CSVEGSKAGELFF
TGCAGCGTTGAAGGATCGAAAGCCGGGGAGCTGTTTTTT
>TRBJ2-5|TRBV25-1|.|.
CASSEYRGGDLAQETQYF
TGTGCCAGCAGTGAATATAGGGGCGGGGACCTCGCACAAGAGACCCAGTACTTC
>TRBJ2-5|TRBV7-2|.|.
CASSLYASEPVETQYF
TGTGCCAGCAGCTTATACGCTAGCGAGCCTGTAGAGACCCAGTACTTC
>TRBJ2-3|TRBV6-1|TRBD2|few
CAGSGRRGADTQYF
TGTGCCGGAAGCGGGAGGAGAGGGGCAGATACGCAGTATTTT
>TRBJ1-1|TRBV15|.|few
CATSRVEVTEAFF
TGTGCCACCAGCAGAGTGGAGGTCACTGAAGCTTTCTTT
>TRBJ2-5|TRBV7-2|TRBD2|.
CASSSTSAGPETQYF
TGTGCCAGCAGTTCGACTAGCGCGGGGCCGGAGACCCAGTACTTC
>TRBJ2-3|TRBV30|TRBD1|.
CAWSVWTGGRGDTQYF
TGTGCCTGGAGTGTATGGACAGGGGGCAGAGGAGATACGCAGTATTTT
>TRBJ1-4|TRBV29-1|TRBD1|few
CSVEVGPGGNEKLFF
TGCAGCGTTGAAGTGGGGCCAGGGGGTAATGAAAAACTGTTTTTT
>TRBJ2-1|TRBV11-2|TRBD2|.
CASSALAGGPHEQFF
TGTGCCAGCAGCGCACTAGCGGGAGGGCCCCATGAGCAGTTCTTC